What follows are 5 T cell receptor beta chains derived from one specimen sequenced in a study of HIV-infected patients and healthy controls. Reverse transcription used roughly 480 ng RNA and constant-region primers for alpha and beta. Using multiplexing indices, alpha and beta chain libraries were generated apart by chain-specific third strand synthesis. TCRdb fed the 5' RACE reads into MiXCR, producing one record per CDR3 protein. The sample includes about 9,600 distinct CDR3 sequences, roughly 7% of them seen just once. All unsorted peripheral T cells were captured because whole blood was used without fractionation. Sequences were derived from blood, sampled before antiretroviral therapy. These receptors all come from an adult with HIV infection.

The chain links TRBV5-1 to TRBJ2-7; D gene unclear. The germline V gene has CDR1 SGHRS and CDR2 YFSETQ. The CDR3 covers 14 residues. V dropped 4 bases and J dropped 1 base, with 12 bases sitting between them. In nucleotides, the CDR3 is TGCGCCAGCAGCCCGACTTACACGTCCTACGAGCAGTACTTC. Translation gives CASSPTYTSYEQYF.

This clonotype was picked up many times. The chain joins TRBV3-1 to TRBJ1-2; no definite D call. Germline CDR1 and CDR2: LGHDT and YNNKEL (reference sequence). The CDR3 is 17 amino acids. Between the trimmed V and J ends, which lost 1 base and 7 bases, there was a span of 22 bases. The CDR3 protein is CASSQVKAVKIDGGYTF. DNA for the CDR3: TGTGCCAGCAGCCAAGTTAAGGCTGTGAAAATAGACGGTGGCTACACCTTC.

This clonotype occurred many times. CDR3 nucleotide sequence: TGCGCCAGCAGTCCTGGACAGGGGAACTATGGCTACACCTTC. It is translated as CASSPGQGNYGYTF. The gene calls are TRBV5-1 and TRBJ1-2; 9 bases match TRBD1. Germline CDR1 reads SGHRS; CDR2 reads YFSETQ. The V and J ends lost 5 bases and 2 bases, in that order; junction bases with no gene match: 4. This CDR3 comprises 14 residues.

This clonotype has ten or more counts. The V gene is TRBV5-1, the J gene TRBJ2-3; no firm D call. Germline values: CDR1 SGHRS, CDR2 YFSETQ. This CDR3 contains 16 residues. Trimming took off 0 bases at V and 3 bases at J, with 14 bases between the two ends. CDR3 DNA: TGCGCCAGCAGCTTGGTTCCGACTTCATATACAGATACGCAGTATTTT. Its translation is CASSLVPTSYTDTQYF.

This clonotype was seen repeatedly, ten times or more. CDR3 residues: CASSFGLSGNTIYF. The CDR3 coding sequence is TGTGCCAGCAGTTTCGGCCTCTCTGGAAACACCATATATTTT. The V gene is TRBV12-3 or TRBV12-4, the J gene TRBJ1-3; D is unresolved. Trimming removed 3 bases from V and 0 bases from J, with 6 bases in between. The CDR3 has 14 amino acids.